The rows below give T cell receptor beta chains drawn from one sample of a study of Graves' ophthalmopathy and Graves' hyperthyroidism. TCRdb re-called the multiplex PCR reads with MiXCR, one entry per CDR3 protein. Among around 600,000 distinct CDR3 sequences listed, roughly 41% were seen once. The specimen sequenced was peripheral blood. These receptors were collected from an adult man with Graves' ophthalmopathy. Each CDR3 is given with its conserved first and last residue. A D gene is named only where the DNA matches it firmly. Part of the rows lack a size; the others show once, few, many or a class for expanded clones.

>.|TRBV19|TRBD1|TRBJ1-1
TGTGCCACAGGTATGGGAGACAGGGGACGAGGGAACACTGAAGCTTTCTTT
CATGMGDRGRGNTEAFF
>once|TRBV29-1|TRBD1|TRBJ1-1
TGCAGCGTTGGGCGGACAGGGGGCTTCACTGAAGCTTTCTTT
CSVGRTGGFTEAFF
>many|TRBV5-1|.|TRBJ1-1
TGCGCCAGCAGCTTGGACATCGAAAGTGAAGCTTTCTTT
CASSLDIESEAFF
>many|TRBV4-2|.|TRBJ1-1
TGTGCCAGCAGCCAAGATCGAGGCTGGACTGAAGCTTTCTTT
CASSQDRGWTEAFF
>.|TRBV10-3|.|TRBJ1-2
TGTGCCATCAGTGCTCTCCGACGGGGATCAGCTAACTATGGCTACACCTTC
CAISALRRGSANYGYTF
>.|TRBV11-2|.|TRBJ1-6
TGCGCCAGCAGCCAAGATAGGCCCCTACAGAGTTATAATTCACCCCTCCACTTT
CASSQDRPLQSYNSPLHF
>.|TRBV5-6|.|TRBJ1-2
TGTACCAGCAGCTTGCGCGGCGGCTATGGCTACACCTTC
CTSSLRGGYGYTF
>.|TRBV30|.|TRBJ1-3
TGTGCCTGGACAGGGATGGCTGGAAACACCATATATTTT
CAWTGMAGNTIYF
>.|TRBV2|.|TRBJ2-5
TGTGCCAGCAGTGATATTGCGAACACCGGGGAGACCCAGTACTTC
CASSDIANTGETQYF
>.|TRBV10-3|TRBD1|TRBJ1-5
TGTGCCATCAGTTACAGGGGCACCAATCAGCCCCAGCATTTT
CAISYRGTNQPQHF
>.|TRBV9|TRBD1|TRBJ2-5
TGTGCCAGCAGCGTAGAAGACAGGGCAGGCATACAAGAGACCCAGTACTTC
CASSVEDRAGIQETQYF
>.|TRBV19|.|TRBJ2-5
TGTGCCAGTGCCCCCGGGGTCCAAGAGACCCAGTACTTC
CASAPGVQETQYF
>.|TRBV7-8|.|TRBJ1-2
TGTGCCAGCAGCGATCGGGTGCGTGGCTACACCTTC
CASSDRVRGYTF
>few|TRBV12-5|TRBD1|TRBJ2-7
TGTGCTAGTGGTTTGGTAGGGGGCCAGTACGAGCAGTACTTC
CASGLVGGQYEQYF
>many|TRBV2|.|TRBJ2-7
TGTGCCAGCAGACGTTACGGCTCCTACGAGCAGTACTTC
CASRRYGSYEQYF
>.|TRBV2|.|TRBJ2-2
TGTGCCAGCAGTGACCCCCCTGTGGCGGCTAGCTGTAACGGGGAGCTGTTTTTT
CASSDPPVAASCNGELFF
>.|TRBV7-9|.|TRBJ2-5
TGTGCCAGCAGCTCACAGCCGGGACACTTCCAAGAGACCCAGTACTTC
CASSSQPGHFQETQYF
>.|TRBV29-1|.|TRBJ2-7
TGCAGCGTTGACTCCTACGAGCAGTACTTC
CSVDSYEQYF
>many|TRBV12-3/TRBV12-4|.|TRBJ2-6
TGTGCCAGCAGTTCCCTGAGCTCTGGGGCCAACGTCCTGACTTTC
CASSSLSSGANVLTF
>.|TRBV14|TRBD2|TRBJ2-5
TGTGCCAGCAGCCCAGGCAGCGGGAGGGCTGAGACCCAGTACTTC
CASSPGSGRAETQYF
>.|TRBV20-1|.|TRBJ2-7
TGCAGTGCTAGTCCCAGGGAAGTGAGGTACGAGCAGTACTTC
CSASPREVRYEQYF
>.|TRBV25-1|.|TRBJ2-5
TGTGCCAGCAGTGAATGGGGTGGACCCGGCGATGAGACCCAGTACTTC
CASSEWGGPGDETQYF
>.|TRBV10-3|TRBD1|TRBJ1-6
TGTGCCATCAGTGAGTCCCCCAGGGGGACGCTTAATTCACCCCTCCACTTT
CAISESPRGTLNSPLHF
>.|TRBV20-1|TRBD2|TRBJ2-1
TGCAGTGCTAGTAGGCCTAGCGGGACGTACAATGAGCAGTTCTTC
CSASRPSGTYNEQFF
>many|TRBV25-1|TRBD1|TRBJ1-1
TGTGCCAGCAGCCGCCGGGACAGGGGGCTCCTGGGCACTGAAGCTTTCTTT
CASSRRDRGLLGTEAFF